The sequence of this TCR beta chain was determined in a study of T cell repertoires in cytomegalovirus infection. Study at large: An indication of both CMV infection and matching HLA type came from public TCR beta signatures.

TCRdb recomputed calls from the reads with MiXCR, one row per CDR3 protein. The sample carries 200,000 or so distinct CDR3 sequences, approximately 28% recorded once. Germline V gene sequence: CDR1 SGHTA, CDR2 FQGNSA. The CDR3 has 13 amino acids. The V gene lost 7 bases and the J gene lost 5 bases, with 14 bases spanning the gap. The receptor was isolated from a human donor in good health (CMV status not recorded). Some clones in this sample may be carry-over from other donors' samples. This chain joins TRBV7-2 and TRBJ2-5; D might be TRBD2 (5 bases). The sequenced sample was PBMCs. This CDR3 reads CASTQTRRETQYF. The CDR3 DNA reads TGTGCCAGCACCCAGACAAGGAGGGAGACCCAGTACTTC.